The entry below gives a single T cell receptor beta chain sequence along with its context. Through a sample-barcoded 5' primer and a J-beta primer mix, a second PCR was run for about 6 to 11 cycles. TCRdb re-called the 5' RACE reads with MiXCR, one entry per CDR3 protein. The table lists about 680,000 distinct CDR3 sequences, 49% of them singletons. The CDR3 has 14 amino acids. The germline V and J ends were trimmed by 3 bases and 6 bases, with 12 bases remaining between them. CDR1 and CDR2 (germline): SGHVS, FNYEAQ. The data stem from a study of blood T cells in healthy people across ages. The receptor's source is a woman aged 60-70 years in good health. The V call is TRBV7-6, the J call TRBJ2-1; D may match TRBD1 or TRBD2 (5 bases each). Material for sequencing was blood. CDR3 DNA sequence: TGTGCCAGCAGCTTTCAGGGAGTTCCCAATGAGCAGTTCTTC. Encoded protein: CASSFQGVPNEQFF. Supplemented by reference TRBV7-6 and TRBJ2-1, the full variable domain reads GAGVSQSPRYKVTKRGQDVALRCDPISGHVSLYWYRQALGQGPEFLTYFNYEAQQDKSGLPNDRFSAERPEGSISTLTIQRTEQRDSAMYRCASSFQGVPNEQFFGPGTRLTVL.